These T cell receptor beta chains were read from a single sample in a study of a mutant IDH1 vaccine in newly diagnosed glioma. Using immunoSEQ multiplex PCR, the repertoire was profiled, and TCRdb retains in-frame clones only, with some absent. The sample contains tens of thousands of clones, approximately 90% of which appear only once. Their cognate antigens are unknown. Sequencing used PBMCs, obtained from a glioma patient whose treatment included an IDH1 peptide vaccine. The receptors stem from a man aged 40-49 years with glioma. Both conserved end residues are part of each CDR3. D genes are given only for firm matches. The listing skips clone size in some rows; elsewhere it reads once, few, many or a size class.

V gene: TRBV9
clone size: .
J gene: TRBJ2-1
D gene: .
CDR3 protein: CASSVGGGPYNEQFF
CDR3 DNA: TGTGCCAGCAGCGTAGGTGGGGGACCCTACAATGAGCAGTTCTTC

V gene: TRBV6-1
clone size: .
J gene: TRBJ2-3
D gene: .
CDR3 protein: CASSEIRGTDTQYF
CDR3 DNA: TGTGCCAGCAGTGAAATCCGGGGCACAGATACGCAGTATTTT

V gene: TRBV15
clone size: .
J gene: TRBJ1-3
D gene: .
CDR3 protein: CATSRDPGEGNTIYF
CDR3 DNA: TGTGCCACCAGCAGAGATCCGGGGGAGGGGAACACCATATATTTT

V gene: TRBV30
clone size: .
J gene: TRBJ1-2
D gene: .
CDR3 protein: CAWSATLRGYTF
CDR3 DNA: TGTGCCTGGAGTGCTACACTTCGTGGCTACACCTTC

V gene: TRBV5-1
clone size: .
J gene: TRBJ1-4
D gene: .
CDR3 protein: CASSSSGARDEKLFF
CDR3 DNA: TGCGCCAGCAGCTCCTCGGGGGCTAGGGATGAAAAACTGTTTTTT

V gene: TRBV10-3
clone size: .
J gene: TRBJ1-2
D gene: TRBD1
CDR3 protein: CATRQGDYGYTF
CDR3 DNA: TGTGCCACCCGACAGGGAGACTATGGCTACACCTTC

V gene: TRBV2
clone size: .
J gene: TRBJ2-4
D gene: TRBD1
CDR3 protein: CASQTGTGTNIQYF
CDR3 DNA: TGTGCCAGCCAGACCGGGACAGGGACAAACATTCAGTACTTC

V gene: TRBV6-1
clone size: .
J gene: TRBJ1-2
D gene: .
CDR3 protein: CASSEAAGWDYGYTF
CDR3 DNA: TGTGCCAGCAGTGAAGCGGCCGGATGGGACTATGGCTACACCTTC

V gene: TRBV19
clone size: .
J gene: TRBJ1-5
D gene: .
CDR3 protein: CASNEYEVKGNQPQHF
CDR3 DNA: TGTGCCAGTAACGAGTATGAAGTTAAGGGCAATCAGCCCCAGCATTTT

V gene: TRBV19
clone size: .
J gene: TRBJ2-3
D gene: .
CDR3 protein: CASSTGLTDTQYF
CDR3 DNA: TGTGCCAGTAGTACGGGCCTCACAGATACGCAGTATTTT

V gene: TRBV5-4
clone size: .
J gene: TRBJ1-1
D gene: .
CDR3 protein: CASSLDGGVDAEAFF
CDR3 DNA: TGTGCCAGCAGCTTGGATGGAGGAGTGGACGCTGAAGCTTTCTTT

V gene: TRBV4-3
clone size: .
J gene: TRBJ2-5
D gene: TRBD2
CDR3 protein: CASSARTSGSSETQYF
CDR3 DNA: TGCGCCAGCAGCGCCCGGACTAGCGGGAGTTCAGAGACCCAGTACTTC

V gene: TRBV7-9
clone size: .
J gene: TRBJ2-7
D gene: .
CDR3 protein: CASSPGQYSYEQYF
CDR3 DNA: TGTGCCAGCAGCCCCGGACAGTACTCCTACGAGCAGTACTTC

V gene: TRBV7-9
clone size: .
J gene: TRBJ2-1
D gene: .
CDR3 protein: CASSFSSGQNEQFF
CDR3 DNA: TGTGCCAGCAGCTTTTCGAGTGGGCAGAATGAGCAGTTCTTC

V gene: TRBV18
clone size: .
J gene: TRBJ2-2
D gene: .
CDR3 protein: CASSPPGELFF
CDR3 DNA: TGTGCCAGCTCACCCCCTGGGGAGCTGTTTTTT

V gene: TRBV28
clone size: .
J gene: TRBJ1-4
D gene: .
CDR3 protein: CASSGFALPTNEKLFF
CDR3 DNA: TGTGCCAGCAGTGGTTTCGCTCTCCCAACTAATGAAAAACTGTTTTTT

V gene: TRBV9
clone size: .
J gene: TRBJ2-2
D gene: .
CDR3 protein: CASSVVGATEKVGELFF
CDR3 DNA: TGTGCCAGCAGCGTAGTGGGGGCCACAGAGAAGGTTGGGGAGCTGTTTTTT

V gene: TRBV5-4
clone size: .
J gene: TRBJ1-2
D gene: .
CDR3 protein: CASSEGGDYGYTF
CDR3 DNA: TGTGCCAGCAGCGAGGGGGGTGACTATGGCTACACCTTC

V gene: TRBV2
clone size: .
J gene: TRBJ2-5
D gene: .
CDR3 protein: CASSPDLGETQYF
CDR3 DNA: TGTGCCAGCAGTCCGGACTTGGGGGAGACCCAGTACTTC

V gene: TRBV7-2
clone size: .
J gene: TRBJ2-4
D gene: TRBD1
CDR3 protein: CASSPDRTAKNIQYF
CDR3 DNA: TGTGCCAGCAGCCCGGACAGGACAGCCAAAAACATTCAGTACTTC

V gene: TRBV6-1
clone size: .
J gene: TRBJ1-4
D gene: TRBD1
CDR3 protein: CASSDGTGYEKLFF
CDR3 DNA: TGTGCCAGCAGTGACGGGACAGGGTATGAAAAACTGTTTTTT

V gene: TRBV25-1
clone size: few
J gene: TRBJ1-1
D gene: .
CDR3 protein: CASRDTGRNTEAFF
CDR3 DNA: TGTGCCAGCAGGGATACAGGGAGGAACACTGAAGCTTTCTTT

V gene: TRBV9
clone size: few
J gene: TRBJ2-2
D gene: .
CDR3 protein: CASSPRELWGGGELFF
CDR3 DNA: TGTGCCAGCAGCCCGCGCGAGCTCTGGGGCGGCGGGGAGCTGTTTTTT

V gene: TRBV5-4
clone size: few
J gene: TRBJ2-7
D gene: .
CDR3 protein: CASSFGLGGFSYEQYF
CDR3 DNA: TGTGCCAGCAGCTTCGGGCTGGGCGGCTTCTCCTACGAGCAGTACTTC

V gene: TRBV2
clone size: .
J gene: TRBJ1-1
D gene: .
CDR3 protein: CASKQRRGPTAEAFF
CDR3 DNA: TGTGCCAGCAAACAACGCAGGGGACCTACGGCTGAAGCTTTCTTT

V gene: TRBV11-2
clone size: .
J gene: TRBJ2-7
D gene: TRBD1
CDR3 protein: CASSTDRGHVYEQYF
CDR3 DNA: TGTGCCAGCAGTACGGACAGGGGGCATGTCTACGAGCAGTACTTC

V gene: TRBV19
clone size: .
J gene: TRBJ1-5
D gene: .
CDR3 protein: CASSNTGHQPQHF
CDR3 DNA: TGTGCCAGTAGTAATACAGGGCATCAGCCCCAGCATTTT

V gene: TRBV5-1
clone size: .
J gene: TRBJ2-1
D gene: .
CDR3 protein: CASDRVGGPYNEQFF
CDR3 DNA: TGCGCCAGCGACAGGGTGGGGGGCCCTTACAATGAGCAGTTCTTC

V gene: TRBV28
clone size: .
J gene: TRBJ1-2
D gene: .
CDR3 protein: CASSLELPYGYTF
CDR3 DNA: TGTGCCAGCAGTTTAGAGTTACCTTATGGCTACACCTTC

V gene: TRBV6-6
clone size: .
J gene: TRBJ2-3
D gene: .
CDR3 protein: CASSTAADTQYF
CDR3 DNA: TGTGCCAGCAGCACCGCTGCCGATACGCAGTATTTT

V gene: TRBV7-8
clone size: .
J gene: TRBJ1-6
D gene: .
CDR3 protein: CASSSLTGRNSPLHF
CDR3 DNA: TGTGCCAGCAGCTCCCTCACAGGGCGGAATTCACCCCTCCACTTT

V gene: TRBV25-1
clone size: few
J gene: TRBJ1-5
D gene: .
CDR3 protein: CASSRGSGPQHF
CDR3 DNA: TGTGCCAGCAGTCGCGGATCCGGGCCCCAGCATTTT

V gene: TRBV4-1
clone size: .
J gene: TRBJ2-1
D gene: TRBD2
CDR3 protein: CASSQDVLAGGPYNEQFF
CDR3 DNA: TGCGCCAGCAGCCAAGATGTCCTAGCGGGGGGCCCCTACAATGAGCAGTTCTTC

V gene: TRBV19
clone size: .
J gene: TRBJ2-1
D gene: .
CDR3 protein: CASSTDGDRSSYNEQFF
CDR3 DNA: TGTGCCAGTAGTACCGACGGAGACCGGAGCTCCTACAATGAGCAGTTCTTC

V gene: TRBV27
clone size: .
J gene: TRBJ1-1
D gene: .
CDR3 protein: CASSPLGNGPNTEAFF
CDR3 DNA: TGTGCCAGCAGTCCCCTCGGGAACGGTCCGAACACTGAAGCTTTCTTT

V gene: TRBV10-3
clone size: .
J gene: TRBJ1-3
D gene: .
CDR3 protein: CAISESGNTIYF
CDR3 DNA: TGTGCCATCAGCGAGTCTGGAAACACCATATATTTT

V gene: TRBV5-1
clone size: .
J gene: TRBJ1-2
D gene: .
CDR3 protein: CASSYRHGGLGYTF
CDR3 DNA: TGCGCCAGCAGCTATCGACATGGGGGCCTTGGCTACACCTTC

V gene: TRBV5-6
clone size: .
J gene: TRBJ1-2
D gene: .
CDR3 protein: CASSLVGADGYTF
CDR3 DNA: TGTGCCAGCAGCTTGGTGGGGGCAGATGGCTACACCTTC

V gene: TRBV18
clone size: .
J gene: TRBJ1-1
D gene: .
CDR3 protein: CATRQGRMNTEAFF
CDR3 DNA: TGTGCCACCCGCCAAGGGCGGATGAACACTGAAGCTTTCTTT

V gene: TRBV27
clone size: .
J gene: TRBJ2-1
D gene: .
CDR3 protein: CASGFYGSHEQFF
CDR3 DNA: TGTGCCAGCGGTTTTTACGGGAGTCATGAGCAGTTCTTC

V gene: TRBV2
clone size: .
J gene: TRBJ1-4
D gene: .
CDR3 protein: CASSDALGLGEKLFF
CDR3 DNA: TGTGCCAGCAGTGACGCCCTAGGCCTCGGAGAAAAACTGTTTTTT

V gene: TRBV5-1
clone size: .
J gene: TRBJ1-3
D gene: .
CDR3 protein: CASSSSDRASGNTIYF
CDR3 DNA: TGCGCCAGCAGCTCCAGCGACAGAGCTTCTGGAAACACCATATATTTT

V gene: TRBV18
clone size: .
J gene: TRBJ2-3
D gene: .
CDR3 protein: CASSPGTDTQYF
CDR3 DNA: TGTGCCAGCTCACCCGGCACAGATACGCAGTATTTT

V gene: TRBV7-2
clone size: .
J gene: TRBJ2-7
D gene: .
CDR3 protein: CASSPTSYEQYF
CDR3 DNA: TGTGCCAGCAGCCCGACTTCCTACGAGCAGTACTTC

V gene: TRBV15
clone size: .
J gene: TRBJ2-3
D gene: TRBD2
CDR3 protein: CASASGTLADTQYF
CDR3 DNA: TGTGCCTCCGCTAGCGGGACCCTTGCAGATACGCAGTATTTT

V gene: TRBV6-5
clone size: .
J gene: TRBJ1-2
D gene: TRBD1
CDR3 protein: CASRSRGARGNGYTF
CDR3 DNA: TGTGCCAGCAGAAGCCGCGGTGCCAGGGGGAATGGCTACACCTTC

V gene: TRBV27
clone size: .
J gene: TRBJ2-1
D gene: TRBD2
CDR3 protein: CASSLVGGVLNEQFF
CDR3 DNA: TGTGCCAGTAGTTTAGTGGGAGGGGTTTTGAATGAGCAGTTCTTC

V gene: TRBV29-1
clone size: .
J gene: TRBJ2-1
D gene: TRBD1
CDR3 protein: CSVDGTGLDNEQFF
CDR3 DNA: TGCAGCGTCGACGGGACAGGGTTAGACAATGAGCAGTTCTTC

V gene: TRBV6-6
clone size: .
J gene: TRBJ1-6
D gene: .
CDR3 protein: CASHHKGDSPLHF
CDR3 DNA: TGTGCCAGCCATCACAAGGGCGACTCACCCCTCCACTTT

V gene: TRBV27
clone size: .
J gene: TRBJ1-1
D gene: TRBD1
CDR3 protein: CASSSKGASKNTEAFF
CDR3 DNA: TGTGCCAGCAGCTCAAAGGGGGCATCTAAGAACACTGAAGCTTTCTTT

V gene: TRBV7-8
clone size: few
J gene: TRBJ2-7
D gene: .
CDR3 protein: CASSSLLQQYF
CDR3 DNA: TGTGCCAGCAGCTCCCTACTTCAGCAGTACTTC